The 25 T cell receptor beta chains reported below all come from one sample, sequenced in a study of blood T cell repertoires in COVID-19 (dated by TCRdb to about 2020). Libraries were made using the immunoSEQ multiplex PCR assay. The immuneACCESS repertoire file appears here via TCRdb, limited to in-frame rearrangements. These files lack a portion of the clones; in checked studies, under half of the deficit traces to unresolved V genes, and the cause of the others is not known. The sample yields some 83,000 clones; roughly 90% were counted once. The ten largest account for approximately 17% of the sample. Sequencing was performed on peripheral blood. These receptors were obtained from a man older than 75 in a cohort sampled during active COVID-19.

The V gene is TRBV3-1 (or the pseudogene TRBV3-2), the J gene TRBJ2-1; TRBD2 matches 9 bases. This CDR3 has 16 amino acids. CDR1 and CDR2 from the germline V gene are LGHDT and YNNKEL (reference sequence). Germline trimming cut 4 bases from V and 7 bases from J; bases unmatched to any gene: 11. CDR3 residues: CASSPPGVAGENEQFF. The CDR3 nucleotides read TGTGCCAGCAGCCCACCTGGGGTAGCGGGGGAAAATGAGCAGTTCTTC.

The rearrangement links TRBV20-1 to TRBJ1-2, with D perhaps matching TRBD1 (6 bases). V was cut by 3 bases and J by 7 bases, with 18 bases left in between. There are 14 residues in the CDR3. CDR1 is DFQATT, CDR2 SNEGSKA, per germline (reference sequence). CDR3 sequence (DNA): TGCAGTGCTAGTGTGGGGGCATACAATCTTGGCTACACCTTC. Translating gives CSASVGAYNLGYTF.

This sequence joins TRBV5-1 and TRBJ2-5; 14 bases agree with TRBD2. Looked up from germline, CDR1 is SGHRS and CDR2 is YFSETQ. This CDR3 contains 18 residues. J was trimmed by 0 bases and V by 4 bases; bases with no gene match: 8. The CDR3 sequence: CASSTGTSGGLYQETQYF. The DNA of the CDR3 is TGCGCCAGCAGCACCGGGACTAGCGGGGGCCTGTACCAAGAGACCCAGTACTTC.

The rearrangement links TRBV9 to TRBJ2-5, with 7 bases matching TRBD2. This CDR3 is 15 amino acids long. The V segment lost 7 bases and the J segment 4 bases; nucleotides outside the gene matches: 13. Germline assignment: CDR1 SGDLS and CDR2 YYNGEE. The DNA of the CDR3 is TGTGCCAGCGCTGGGAGGGGCCCTTCCTCAGAGACCCAGTACTTC. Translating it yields CASAGRGPSSETQYF.

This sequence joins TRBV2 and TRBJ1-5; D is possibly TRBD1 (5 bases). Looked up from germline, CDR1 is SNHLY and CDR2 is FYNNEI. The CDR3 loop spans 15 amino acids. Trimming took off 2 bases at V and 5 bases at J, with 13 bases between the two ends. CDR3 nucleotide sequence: TGTGCCAGCAGTGAAATGACCGCGGGGGATCAGCCCCAGCATTTT. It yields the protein CASSEMTAGDQPQHF.

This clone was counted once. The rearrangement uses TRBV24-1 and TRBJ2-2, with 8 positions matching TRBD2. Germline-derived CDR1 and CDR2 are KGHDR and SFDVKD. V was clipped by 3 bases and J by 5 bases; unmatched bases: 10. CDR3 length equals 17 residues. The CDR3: CATSDAVGRVGTGELFF. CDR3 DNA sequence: TGTGCCACCAGTGATGCCGTCGGGAGGGTTGGGACCGGGGAGCTGTTTTTT.

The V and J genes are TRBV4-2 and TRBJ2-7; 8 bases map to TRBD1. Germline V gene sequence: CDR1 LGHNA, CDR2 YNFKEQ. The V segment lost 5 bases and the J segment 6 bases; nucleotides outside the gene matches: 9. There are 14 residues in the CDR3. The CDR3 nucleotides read TGTGCCAGCAGCTCAGGGACAGGAGAGGGCGAGCAGTACTTC. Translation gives CASSSGTGEGEQYF.

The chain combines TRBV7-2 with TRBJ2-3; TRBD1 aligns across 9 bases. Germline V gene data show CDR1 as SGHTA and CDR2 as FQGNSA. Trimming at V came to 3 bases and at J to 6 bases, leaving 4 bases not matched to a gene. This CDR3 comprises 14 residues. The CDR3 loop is CASSFRDRADTQYF. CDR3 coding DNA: TGTGCCAGCAGCTTCCGGGACAGGGCGGATACGCAGTATTTT.

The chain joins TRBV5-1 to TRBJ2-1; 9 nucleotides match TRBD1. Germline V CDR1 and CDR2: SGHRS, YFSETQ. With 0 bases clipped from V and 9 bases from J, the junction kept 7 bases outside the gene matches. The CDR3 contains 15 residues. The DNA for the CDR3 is TGCGCCAGCAGCTTGGCCGGCGGGACAGGGATTGAGCAGTTCTTC. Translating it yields CASSLAGGTGIEQFF.

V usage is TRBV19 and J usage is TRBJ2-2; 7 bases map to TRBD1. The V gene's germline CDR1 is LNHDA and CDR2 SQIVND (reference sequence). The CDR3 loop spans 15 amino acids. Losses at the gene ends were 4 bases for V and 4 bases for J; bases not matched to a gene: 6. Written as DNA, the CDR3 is TGTGCCAGTAGTAACGACAGGGTTCCCACCGGGGAGCTGTTTTTT. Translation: CASSNDRVPTGELFF.

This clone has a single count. The CDR3 reads CASSPEERGTQYF. The DNA for the CDR3 is TGTGCCAGCTCACCGGAGGAAAGAGGGACCCAGTACTTC. This chain uses TRBV18 with TRBJ2-5, with D perhaps TRBD2 (5 bases). CDR1 and CDR2 from the germline V gene are KGHSH and LQKENI. The V gene lost 3 bases and the J gene lost 7 bases, with 12 bases spanning the gap. CDR3 length: 13 amino acids. The variable domain in full, with the rest retrieved from reference TRBV18 and TRBJ2-5, is NAGVMQNPRHLVRRRGQEARLRCSPMKGHSHVYWYRQLPEEGLKFMVYLQKENIIDESGMPKERFSAEFPKEGPSILRIQQVVRGDSAAYFCASSPEERGTQYFGPGTRLLVL.

In DNA, the CDR3 is TGTGCCAGCAGCTACGACTCACTTGGGGAGACCCAGTACTTC. Its protein is CASSYDSLGETQYF. The chain joins TRBV21-1 to TRBJ2-5; TRBD2 was called by the table and not checked on the DNA. TRBV21-1 is noted as a pseudogene. CDR3 size: 14 residues.

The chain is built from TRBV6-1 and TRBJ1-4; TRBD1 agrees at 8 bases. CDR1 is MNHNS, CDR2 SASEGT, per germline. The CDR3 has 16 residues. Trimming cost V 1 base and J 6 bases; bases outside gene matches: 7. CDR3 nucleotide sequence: TGTGCCAGCAGTGAAGGGAGAGGACAGGGACATGAAAAACTGTTTTTT. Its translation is CASSEGRGQGHEKLFF.

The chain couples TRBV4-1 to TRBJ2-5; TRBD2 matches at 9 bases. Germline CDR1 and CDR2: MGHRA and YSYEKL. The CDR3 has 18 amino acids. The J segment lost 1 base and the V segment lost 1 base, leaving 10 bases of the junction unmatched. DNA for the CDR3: TGCGCCAGCAGCCAAGGGGGAGTAGCGGGGGCCATCCAAGAGACCCAGTACTTC. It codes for CASSQGGVAGAIQETQYF.

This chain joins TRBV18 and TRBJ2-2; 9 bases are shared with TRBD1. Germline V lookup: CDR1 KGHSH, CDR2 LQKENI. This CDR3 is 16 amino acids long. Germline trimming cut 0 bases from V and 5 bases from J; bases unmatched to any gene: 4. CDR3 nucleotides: TGTGCCAGCTCACCACCGGGGGACAGGGCGACCGGGGAGCTGTTTTTT. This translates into CASSPPGDRATGELFF.

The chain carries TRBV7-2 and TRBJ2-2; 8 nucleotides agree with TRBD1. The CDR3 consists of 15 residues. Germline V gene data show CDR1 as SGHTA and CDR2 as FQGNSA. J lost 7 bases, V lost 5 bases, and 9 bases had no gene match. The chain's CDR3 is CASSTYGQGGGELFF. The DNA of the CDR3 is TGTGCCAGCAGCACCTATGGACAGGGTGGCGGGGAGCTGTTTTTT.

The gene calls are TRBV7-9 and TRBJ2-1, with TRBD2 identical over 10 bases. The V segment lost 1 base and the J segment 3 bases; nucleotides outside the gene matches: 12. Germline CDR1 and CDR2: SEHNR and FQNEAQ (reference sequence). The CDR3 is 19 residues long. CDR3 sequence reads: CASSLVVGLAGDLYNEQFF. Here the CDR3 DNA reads TGTGCCAGCAGCTTAGTGGTAGGGCTAGCGGGGGACCTCTACAATGAGCAGTTCTTC.

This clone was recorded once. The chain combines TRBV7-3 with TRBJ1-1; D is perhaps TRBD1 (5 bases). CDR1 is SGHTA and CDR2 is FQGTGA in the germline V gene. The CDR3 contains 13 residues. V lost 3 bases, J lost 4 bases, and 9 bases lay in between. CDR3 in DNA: TGTGCCAGCAGCTTTCAGGGTTCCACTGAAGCTTTCTTT. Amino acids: CASSFQGSTEAFF.

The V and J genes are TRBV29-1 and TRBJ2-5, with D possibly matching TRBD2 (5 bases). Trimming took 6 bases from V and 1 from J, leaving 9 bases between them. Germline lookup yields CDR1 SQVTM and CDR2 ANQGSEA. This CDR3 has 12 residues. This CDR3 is CSVKGSQETQYF. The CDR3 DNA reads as TGCAGCGTCAAAGGGAGCCAAGAGACCCAGTACTTC. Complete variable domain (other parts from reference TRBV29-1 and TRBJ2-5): SAVISQKPSRDICQRGTSLTIQCQVDSQVTMMFWYRQQPGQSLTLIATANQGSEATYESGFVIDKFPISRPNLTFSTLTVSNMSPEDSSIYLCSVKGSQETQYFGPGTRLLVL.

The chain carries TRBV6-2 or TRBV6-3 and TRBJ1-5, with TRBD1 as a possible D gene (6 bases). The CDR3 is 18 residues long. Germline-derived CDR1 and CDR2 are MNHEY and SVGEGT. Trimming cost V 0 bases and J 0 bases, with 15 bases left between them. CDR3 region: CASSYSMDSAYSNQPQHF. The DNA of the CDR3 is TGTGCCAGCAGTTACTCGATGGACAGCGCCTATAGCAATCAGCCCCAGCATTTT.

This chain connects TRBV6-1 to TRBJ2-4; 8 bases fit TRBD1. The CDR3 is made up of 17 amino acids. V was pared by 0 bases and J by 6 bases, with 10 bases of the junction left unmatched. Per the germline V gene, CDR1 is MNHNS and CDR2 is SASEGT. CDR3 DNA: TGTGCCAGCAGTGAAGCGGGTCGGACAGGGTCCAGAAACATTCAGTACTTC. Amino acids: CASSEAGRTGSRNIQYF.

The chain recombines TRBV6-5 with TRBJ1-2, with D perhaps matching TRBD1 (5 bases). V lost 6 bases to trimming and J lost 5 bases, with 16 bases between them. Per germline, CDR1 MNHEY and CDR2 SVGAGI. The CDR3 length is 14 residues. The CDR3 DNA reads TGTGCCAGCAGAGCCGCGGGGGGAGGGTATGGCTACACCTTC. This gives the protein CASRAAGGGYGYTF.

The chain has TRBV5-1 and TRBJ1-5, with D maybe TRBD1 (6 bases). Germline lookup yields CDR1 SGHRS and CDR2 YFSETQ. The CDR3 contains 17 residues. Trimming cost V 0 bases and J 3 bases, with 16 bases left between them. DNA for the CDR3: TGCGCCAGCAGCTTGGGACTAAATGACAGGTCCAATCAGCCCCAGCATTTT. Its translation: CASSLGLNDRSNQPQHF.

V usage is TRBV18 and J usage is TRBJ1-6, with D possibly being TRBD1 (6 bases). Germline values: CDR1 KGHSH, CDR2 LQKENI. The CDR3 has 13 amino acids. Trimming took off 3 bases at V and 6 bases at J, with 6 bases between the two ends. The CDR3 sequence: CASSPDSNSPLHF. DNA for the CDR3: TGTGCCAGCTCACCGGACAGTAATTCACCCCTCCACTTT.

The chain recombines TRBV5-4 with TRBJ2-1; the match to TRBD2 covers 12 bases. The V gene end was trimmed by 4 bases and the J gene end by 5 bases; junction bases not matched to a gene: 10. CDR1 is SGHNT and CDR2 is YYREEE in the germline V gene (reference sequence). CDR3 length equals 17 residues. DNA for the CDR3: TGTGCCAGCAGCCCCGACCTACTAGCGGGGGGTAACAATGAGCAGTTCTTC. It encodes CASSPDLLAGGNNEQFF.